The 6 T cell receptor beta chains below all came from one sample that was sequenced in a study of regulatory T cells in long-lasting Graves disease. HTBI primers from iRepertoire and Arm-PCR of CDR3 regions yielded the TCR beta libraries. A single record per CDR3 protein comes from TCRdb applying MiXCR to the multiplex PCR reads. The sample consists of about 450,000 distinct CDR3 sequences, 13% to 15% of them appearing once. Time point of the sample: newly diagnosed GD, antithyroid drugs for less than 3 months. PBMCs were the source of the RNA used for TCR sequencing. These data also featured in a second study, about T cells in Graves' hyperthyroidism and ophthalmopathy.

The sequenced sample was peripheral blood mononuclear cells (PBMCs), obtained at new diagnosis, from a patient treated with antithyroid drugs. The origin of the receptors is a woman aged 45-60 years with Graves disease.

This clonotype was recorded many times. V and J are TRBV10-3 and TRBJ1-1; the D is unclear. Looked up from germline, CDR1 is ENHRY and CDR2 is SYGVKD. The ends were cut back, 6 bases at V and 5 bases at J, with 10 bases in the middle. The CDR3 is 12 residues long. This chain's CDR3 is CAIRSSGTEAFF. For the CDR3, the DNA is TGTGCCATCAGATCTTCTGGGACTGAAGCTTTCTTT.

There are many counts of this clonotype. The chain couples TRBV20-1 to TRBJ2-7; TRBD2 aligns across 13 bases. This CDR3 is 14 amino acids long. The ends lost 6 bases at V and 3 bases at J; junction bases unmatched: 5. Germline CDR1 is DFQATT and CDR2 is SNEGSKA (reference sequence). In DNA form, the CDR3 reads TGCAGTGCCAGGACTAGCGGGAGTTTCTACGAGCAGTACTTC. Amino acid sequence: CSARTSGSFYEQYF.

A word on this clonotype: This may arise from a read error, as a much more abundant clone is one base away. The gene calls are TRBV27 and TRBJ2-7, with a possible D match to TRBD2 (5 bases). CDR3 size: 15 residues. CDR1 and CDR2 from the germline V gene are MNHEY and SMNVEV (reference sequence). CDR3 residues: CASSFTSATTYKQYF. The CDR3 DNA reads TGTGCCAGCAGTTTCACTAGTGCGACCACCTACAAGCAGTACTTC.

A note on this clonotype: A read error is possible here, since a much larger clone lies one base away. The rearrangement uses TRBV2 and TRBJ2-7, with D hard to call. The length of the CDR3 is 13 residues. Germline V gene sequence: CDR1 SNHLY, CDR2 FYNNEI. Trimming shortened V by 3 bases and J by 0 bases, and 6 bases separated the two germline ends. The CDR3 nucleotides read TGTGCCAGCAGTGAGAGCCCCTCCTACGAGCAGTACTTC. Protein product: CASSESPSYEQYF.

This clonotype was detected many times. The V call is TRBV5-1, the J call TRBJ2-7; D unresolved. V was clipped by 4 bases and J by 5 bases, with 16 bases between them. CDR3 length: 14 residues. Germline V gene data show CDR1 as SGHRS and CDR2 as YFSETQ. The CDR3 DNA reads TGCGCCAGCAGCGCGATCAGTGGGGTCCACGAGCAGTACTTC. Its protein product is CASSAISGVHEQYF.

This clonotype was seen ten or more times. The chain is built from TRBV2 and TRBJ2-3, with D perhaps TRBD1 or TRBD2 (5 bases each). Trimming shortened V by 8 bases and J by 0 bases, and 12 bases separated the two germline ends. Germline CDR1 is SNHLY and CDR2 is FYNNEI. This CDR3 contains 14 residues. CDR3 protein: CASASGASTDTQYF. The CDR3, as DNA: TGTGCCAGCGCATCCGGGGCTAGCACAGATACGCAGTATTTT.